This TCR beta chain was documented in a study of CD8 T cells in Susac syndrome. Across the study: Patients with Susac syndrome had blood drawn and were at that point therapy-naive, on corticosteroids, or on intravenous immunoglobulin alone.

A quantity of roughly 0.5 to 1 ug RNA underwent reverse transcription using random hexamers. One entry per CDR3 protein results from TCRdb running MiXCR on the immunoSEQ multiplex PCR reads. Of some 140,000 distinct CDR3 sequences detected, 85% to 95% appear once; the ten largest clones hold over 0.15%. From blood CD8+ and CD4+ T cells, TCR beta sequences were generated. This clonotype was observed a single time. CDR3 length equals 15 residues. The chain uses TRBV21-1 and TRBJ1-2; the table's D call, TRBD1, was not checked against the DNA. TRBV21-1 is reported as a pseudogene. Sequences were obtained from CD8+ T cells from PBMCs. This clonotype originated in a human donor with Susac syndrome. For the CDR3, the DNA is TGTGCCAGCAGCAAGGGGGCAGCTACTAACTATGGCTACACCTTC. This sequence encodes CASSKGAATNYGYTF.